This entry is about one TCR beta chain. Clones were sequenced by immunoSEQ multiplex PCR, and TCRdb holds only the in-frame ones, with some missing. The sample lists roughly 450,000 clones, 80% to 95% occurring once. This entry comes from a study of control samples from healthy donors and cancer patients. V lost 4 bases, J lost 0 bases, and 11 bases lay in between. The CDR3 runs 15 residues. Germline V gives CDR1 SGHTS, CDR2 YDEGEE. The sequence derives from a man aged 35-49 years with head and neck cancer. Material for sequencing was PBMCs. The chain has TRBV5-8 and TRBJ1-3; maybe TRBD1 (6 bases). For the CDR3, the DNA is TGTGCCAGCAGCGCAGACAGGTACTCTGGAAACACCATATATTTT. Residues: CASSADRYSGNTIYF.